The rows below give T cell receptor beta chains drawn from one sample of a study of blood T cell repertoires in COVID-19. Profiled with immunoSEQ multiplex PCR; TCRdb holds only in-frame clones, not every one. Of about 220,000 clones in the sample, around 82% were seen once. The sample was peripheral blood. Receptors were obtained from a human donor in a cohort sampled during active COVID-19. Both conserved end residues are part of each CDR3. A D gene is named only where the DNA matches it firmly. Where a row states a size, it is once, few, many or the class of an expanded clone; other rows omit it.

>TRBJ2-5|-|-|TRBV6-1
CASSESRVVKETQYF
TGTGCCAGCAGTGAGTCCCGGGTGGTGAAAGAGACCCAGTACTTC
>TRBJ1-6|-|-|TRBV19
CASSIGQRLNSPLHF
TGTGCCAGTAGTATCGGACAGCGACTGAATTCACCCCTCCACTTT
>TRBJ2-7|once|-|TRBV19
CATSEQGEGRYEQYF
TGTGCCACCTCCGAACAGGGGGAGGGCCGATACGAGCAGTACTTC
>TRBJ1-4|-|TRBD1|TRBV18
CASSPLGIFQGQTNEKLFF
TGTGCCAGCTCACCACTCGGCATATTTCAGGGACAGACTAATGAAAAACTGTTTTTT
>TRBJ1-1|once|-|TRBV3-1/TRBV3-2
CASSPPGVDTEAFF
TGTGCCAGCAGCCCCCCAGGGGTAGACACTGAAGCTTTCTTT
>TRBJ2-7|-|TRBD1|TRBV24-1
CATSDRDRPYEQYF
TGTGCCACCAGTGATAGGGACAGGCCCTACGAGCAGTACTTC
>TRBJ2-7|-|-|TRBV19
CASSPGGGGWSYEQYF
TGTGCCAGTAGTCCCGGTGGAGGGGGCTGGTCCTACGAGCAGTACTTC
>TRBJ1-5|-|-|TRBV19
CASRGSGEGGNQPQHF
TGTGCCAGTAGGGGGTCGGGGGAAGGGGGCAATCAGCCCCAGCATTTT
>TRBJ2-6|-|TRBD1|TRBV4-2
CASSRPRTGASTGANVLTF
TGTGCCAGCAGCCGCCCAAGGACAGGGGCTAGCACTGGGGCCAACGTCCTGACTTTC
>TRBJ1-2|once|-|TRBV28
CASSTTPRALGYTF
TGTGCCAGCAGTACCACCCCGCGCGCGCTTGGCTACACCTTC
>TRBJ1-5|-|-|TRBV9
CASSAHGGQEPQHF
TGTGCCAGCAGCGCTCACGGGGGGCAGGAGCCCCAGCATTTT
>TRBJ1-6|-|-|TRBV2
CASSVSGANSPLHF
TGTGCCAGCAGTGTGTCAGGGGCGAATTCACCCCTCCACTTT
>TRBJ2-7|-|-|TRBV10-3
CATAGRRVIEQYF
TGTGCCACGGCGGGGCGGCGAGTTATCGAGCAGTACTTC
>TRBJ2-3|-|TRBD2|TRBV7-2
CASSLVSGGENTQYF
TGTGCCAGCAGCTTAGTCTCGGGGGGGGAGAATACGCAGTATTTT
>TRBJ2-7|-|TRBD1|TRBV10-3
CAISPDRVHEQYF
TGTGCCATCAGTCCCGACAGGGTCCACGAGCAGTACTTC
>TRBJ2-2|-|TRBD1|TRBV24-1
CATSDVSGTGMTGELFF
TGTGCCACCAGTGATGTATCAGGGACAGGGATGACCGGGGAGCTGTTTTTT
>TRBJ2-6|-|-|TRBV2
CASSGGRTARSGANVLTF
TGTGCCAGCAGTGGGGGCCGGACGGCCCGATCTGGGGCCAACGTCCTGACTTTC
>TRBJ1-2|once|TRBD1|TRBV7-8
CASSRAGGTGSYGYTF
TGTGCCAGCAGCCGAGCGGGGGGGACAGGTTCCTATGGCTACACCTTC
>TRBJ2-7|-|TRBD2|TRBV5-4
CASRNIAGATYEQYF
TGTGCCAGCAGAAACATAGCGGGGGCCACCTACGAGCAGTACTTC
>TRBJ1-2|-|TRBD1|TRBV14
CASSLRTGGERVHF
TGTGCCAGCAGCCTGAGGACAGGGGGCGAACGCGTACACTTC
>TRBJ2-5|-|TRBD2|TRBV28
CASSLPPSGREETQYF
TGTGCCAGCAGTCTGCCCCCTAGCGGGAGAGAAGAGACCCAGTACTTC
>TRBJ2-3|-|-|TRBV19
CASSARGSLGTDTQYF
TGTGCCAGTAGTGCCCGAGGGTCCCTAGGGACAGATACGCAGTATTTT
>TRBJ2-7|few|-|TRBV29-1
CSVAFLSDTSEQYF
TGCAGCGTTGCGTTTCTCTCGGACACCAGCGAGCAGTACTTC
>TRBJ2-2|once|TRBD2|TRBV7-6
CASSLTPGLGDTGELFF
TGTGCCAGCAGCTTAACCCCGGGACTAGGCGACACCGGGGAGCTGTTTTTT
>TRBJ2-5|-|TRBD1|TRBV18
CASSPSQGSKETQYF
TGTGCCAGCTCACCGTCACAGGGGAGTAAAGAGACCCAGTACTTC
>TRBJ1-2|-|TRBD1|TRBV15
CATSRVGGTGIDGYTF
TGTGCCACCAGCAGAGTAGGTGGGACAGGGATTGATGGCTACACCTTC
>TRBJ1-2|-|-|TRBV5-1
CASSLMQYGYTF
TGCGCCAGCAGCTTGATGCAGTATGGCTACACCTTC
>TRBJ1-5|-|-|TRBV5-5
CASSYAGTEQPQHF
TGTGCCAGCAGCTACGCCGGGACTGAGCAGCCCCAGCATTTT
>TRBJ2-3|-|TRBD1|TRBV5-1
CASRATGGLLADTQYF
TGCGCCAGCAGGGCGACAGGGGGATTGTTGGCAGATACGCAGTATTTT
>TRBJ2-3|-|TRBD2|TRBV4-2
CASSQGTSADTQYF
TGTGCCAGCAGCCAGGGGACTAGTGCAGATACGCAGTATTTT
>TRBJ2-5|-|TRBD1|TRBV2
CASSELDREETQYF
TGTGCCAGCAGTGAACTGGACAGGGAAGAGACCCAGTACTTC
>TRBJ2-3|-|-|TRBV4-3
CASSQETSMADTQYF
TGCGCCAGCAGCCAAGAGACTTCCATGGCAGATACGCAGTATTTT
>TRBJ1-2|-|TRBD1|TRBV7-9
CASSARQGVYGYTF
TGTGCCAGCAGCGCAAGACAGGGGGTCTATGGCTACACCTTC
>TRBJ2-3|-|TRBD1|TRBV10-3
CAISASDRDTDTQYF
TGTGCCATCAGTGCGTCGGACAGGGACACAGATACGCAGTATTTT
>TRBJ2-7|-|-|TRBV10-3
CATAGPRPLAYEQYF
TGTGCCACGGCGGGGCCCAGACCTTTAGCCTACGAGCAGTACTTC
>TRBJ2-3|-|TRBD2|TRBV5-1
CASSSAGGPADTQYF
TGCGCCAGCAGCTCCGCGGGGGGGCCCGCAGATACGCAGTATTTT
>TRBJ1-3|-|-|TRBV11-2
CASSLVPGSGSGNTIYF
TGTGCCAGCAGCTTAGTTCCGGGATCGGGCTCTGGAAACACCATATATTTT
>TRBJ2-5|-|TRBD1|TRBV28
CASSYMAGGGETQYF
TGTGCCAGCAGTTATATGGCAGGGGGCGGCGAGACCCAGTACTTC
>TRBJ2-5|-|-|TRBV27
CASYGGSRPETQYF
TGTGCCAGTTACGGGGGTTCCCGGCCGGAGACCCAGTACTTC
>TRBJ2-2|-|TRBD2|TRBV5-1
CASVAGGPGISRELFF
TGCGCCAGCGTAGCGGGGGGGCCCGGTATCTCCCGGGAGCTGTTTTTT
>TRBJ2-4|-|-|TRBV3-1/TRBV3-2
CASSQAGAAKNIQYF
TGTGCCAGCAGCCAGGCAGGGGCCGCCAAAAACATTCAGTACTTC
>TRBJ1-2|once|-|TRBV28
CASRPGGRGYTF
TGTGCCAGCAGGCCGGGGGGGAGAGGCTACACCTTC
>TRBJ2-2|once|-|TRBV3-1/TRBV3-2
CASSQEDSNTGELFF
TGTGCCAGCAGCCAAGAGGACTCGAACACCGGGGAGCTGTTTTTT
>TRBJ2-3|-|TRBD2|TRBV6-5
CASSYSMTSGDTQYF
TGTGCCAGCAGTTACTCGATGACTAGCGGAGATACGCAGTATTTT
>TRBJ1-2|-|-|TRBV30
CAWTPPAGANYGYTF
TGTGCCTGGACCCCCCCCGCAGGGGCGAACTATGGCTACACCTTC
>TRBJ1-6|-|TRBD1|TRBV4-2
CASSQESGTGVSPLHF
TGTGCCAGCAGCCAAGAATCCGGGACAGGGGTCTCACCCCTCCACTTT
>TRBJ1-1|-|TRBD1|TRBV19
CASKRDRENTEAFF
TGTGCCAGTAAGAGGGACAGGGAGAACACTGAAGCTTTCTTT
>TRBJ2-6|-|TRBD1|TRBV28
CASTRRTGVPGANVLTF
TGTGCCAGCACCCGGCGGACAGGGGTTCCTGGGGCCAACGTCCTGACTTTC
>TRBJ1-5|few|-|TRBV27
CASSRYSFNQPQHF
TGTGCCAGCAGTCGATACTCATTCAATCAGCCCCAGCATTTT
>TRBJ2-6|few|TRBD1|TRBV3-1/TRBV3-2
CASSPDRGQSGANVLTF
TGTGCCAGCAGCCCCGACAGGGGGCAATCGGGGGCCAACGTCCTGACTTTC
>TRBJ1-2|-|TRBD1|TRBV6-4
CASRPTGGGGGYTF
TGTGCCAGCAGGCCGACAGGGGGCGGAGGAGGCTACACCTTC